This TCR beta chain stems from a study of T cells in tuberculosis. Whole-study context: Sequenced TCRs come from CD1B-GMM tetramer-binding T cells. PBMC were archived before or within 7 days of starting treatment.

Study-level points and caveats: The TCR-beta difference was not significant; alpha differences partly reflected length.

Germline V lookup: CDR1 GTSNPN, CDR2 SVGIG (reference sequence). V lost 4 bases and J 7 bases, leaving 8 bases between the germline ends. The CDR3 has 11 residues. Sequenced by immunoSEQ multiplex PCR; TCRdb stores in-frame clones only, minus some. The top ten hold 6.8% of the sample, which has some 31,000 clones, roughly nine tenths seen once. To note about this clone: What it recognizes is unknown.

Time point noted: new active TB diagnosis, blood taken before or within 7 days of starting treatment. This receptor was obtained from an adult with tuberculosis. The V gene is TRBV30, the J gene TRBJ2-4; possibly TRBD2 for D (6 bases). Sequencing used PBMCs, obtained at tuberculosis diagnosis. The CDR3 protein is CAWTEGNIQYF. The CDR3 DNA sequence: TGTGCCTGGACGGAGGGGAACATTCAGTACTTC.